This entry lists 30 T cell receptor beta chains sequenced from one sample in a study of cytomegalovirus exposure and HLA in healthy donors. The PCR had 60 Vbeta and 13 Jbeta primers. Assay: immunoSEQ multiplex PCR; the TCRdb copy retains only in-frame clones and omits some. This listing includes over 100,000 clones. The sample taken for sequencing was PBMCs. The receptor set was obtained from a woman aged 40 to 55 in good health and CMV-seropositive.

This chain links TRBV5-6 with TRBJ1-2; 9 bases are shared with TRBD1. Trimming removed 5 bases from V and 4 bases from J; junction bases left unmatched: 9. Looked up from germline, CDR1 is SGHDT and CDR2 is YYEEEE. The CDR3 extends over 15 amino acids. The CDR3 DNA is TGTGCCAGCAGACTGGGACAGGGAGTTCGCTATGGCTACACCTTC. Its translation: CASRLGQGVRYGYTF. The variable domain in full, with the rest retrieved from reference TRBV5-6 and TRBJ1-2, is DAGVTQSPTHLIKTRGQQVTLRCSPKSGHDTVSWYQQALGQGPQFIFQYYEEEERQRGNFPDRFSGHQFPNYSSELNVNALLLGDSALYLCASRLGQGVRYGYTFGSGTRLTVV.

This CDR3 reads CASSQAASGRASEQYF. The CDR3 bases are TGCGCCAGCAGCCAAGCGGCTAGCGGGAGGGCCTCCGAGCAGTACTTC. The rearrangement joins TRBV4-1 to TRBJ2-7; TRBD2 agrees at 12 bases. The ends lost 1 base at V and 6 bases at J; junction bases unmatched: 7. Germline CDR1 reads MGHRA; CDR2 reads YSYEKL. The CDR3 consists of 16 residues.

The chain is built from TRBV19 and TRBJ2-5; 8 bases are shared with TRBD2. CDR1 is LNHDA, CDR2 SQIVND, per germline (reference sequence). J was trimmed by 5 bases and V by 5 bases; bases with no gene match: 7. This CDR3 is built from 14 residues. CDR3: CASSGSGRWETQYF. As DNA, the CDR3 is TGTGCCAGTAGTGGGAGCGGGAGATGGGAGACCCAGTACTTC.

CDR3 nucleotides: TGTGCCAGCAGCTTAGGACTGGCAGGGGGCTACGAGCAGTACTTC. Its translation is CASSLGLAGGYEQYF. V is TRBV7-2 and J is TRBJ2-7, with 7 positions matching TRBD1. Germline CDR1 and CDR2: SGHTA and FQGNSA. Losses at the gene ends were 1 base for V and 3 bases for J; bases not matched to a gene: 6. This CDR3 contains 15 residues.

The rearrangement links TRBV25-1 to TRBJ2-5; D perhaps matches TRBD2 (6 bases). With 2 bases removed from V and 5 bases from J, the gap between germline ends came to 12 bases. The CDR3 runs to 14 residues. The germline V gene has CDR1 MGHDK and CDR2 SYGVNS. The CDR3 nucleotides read TGTGCCAGCAGTGAACCCGGGACTTGGGAGACCCAGTACTTC. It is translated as CASSEPGTWETQYF.

The CDR3 reads CASSLPGTGGLETQYF. CDR3 DNA: TGTGCCAGCAGTTTACCCGGGACAGGTGGCTTGGAGACCCAGTACTTC. V usage is TRBV28 and J usage is TRBJ2-5, with TRBD1 matching 8 bases. This CDR3 has 16 residues. The germline gives CDR1 MDHEN, CDR2 SYDVKM. V shed 2 bases and J 5 bases; nucleotides not matched to a gene: 10. The variable domain in full, with the rest retrieved from reference TRBV28 and TRBJ2-5, is DVKVTQSSRYLVKRTGEKVFLECVQDMDHENMFWYRQDPGLGLRLIYFSYDVKMKEKGDIPEGYSVSREKKERFSLILESASTNQTSMYLCASSLPGTGGLETQYFGPGTRLLVL.

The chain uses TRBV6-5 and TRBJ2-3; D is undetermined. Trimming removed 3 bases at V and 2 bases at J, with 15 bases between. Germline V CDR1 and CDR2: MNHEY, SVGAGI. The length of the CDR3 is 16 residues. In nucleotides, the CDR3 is TGTGCCAGCAGTTATTCCCTATTACTCAACACAGATACGCAGTATTTT. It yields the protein CASSYSLLLNTDTQYF.

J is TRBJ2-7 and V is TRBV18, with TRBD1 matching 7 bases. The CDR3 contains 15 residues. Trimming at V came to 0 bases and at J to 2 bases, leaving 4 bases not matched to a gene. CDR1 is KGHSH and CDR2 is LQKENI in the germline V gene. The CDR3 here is CASSPPATGTYEQYF. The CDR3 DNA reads TGTGCCAGCTCACCACCGGCGACAGGGACCTACGAGCAGTACTTC.

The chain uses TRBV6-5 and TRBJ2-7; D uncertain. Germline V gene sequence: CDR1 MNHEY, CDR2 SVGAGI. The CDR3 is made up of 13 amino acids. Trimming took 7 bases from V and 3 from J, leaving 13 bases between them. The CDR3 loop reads CASKSNSIYEQYF. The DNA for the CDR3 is TGTGCCAGCAAATCGAACAGTATCTACGAGCAGTACTTC.

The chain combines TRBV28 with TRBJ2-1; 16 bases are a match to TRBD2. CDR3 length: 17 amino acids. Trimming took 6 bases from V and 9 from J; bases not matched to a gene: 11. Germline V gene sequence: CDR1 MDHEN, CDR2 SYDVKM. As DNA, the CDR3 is TGTGCCAGCAGCCTATTGGGACTAGCGGGAGGGCCTCCTGAGCAGTTCTTC. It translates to CASSLLGLAGGPPEQFF.

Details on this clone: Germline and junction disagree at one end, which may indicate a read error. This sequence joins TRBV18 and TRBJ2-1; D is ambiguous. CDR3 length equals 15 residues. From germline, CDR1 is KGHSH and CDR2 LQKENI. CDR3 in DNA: TGTGCCAGCTCACCCCGCCCGGCGGCCTACAATGAGCAGCTCTTC. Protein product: CASSPRPAAYNEQLF.

DNA of the CDR3: TGTGCCACCAGCAGAGCCCTCGGGGGGGATGAGCAGTTCTTC. Protein sequence: CATSRALGGDEQFF. V and J are TRBV15 and TRBJ2-1; 8 positions match TRBD2. The CDR3 consists of 14 residues. Germline V gene sequence: CDR1 LNHNV, CDR2 YYDKDF (reference sequence). V shed 1 base, J shed 8 bases, and the junction held 4 bases outside the gene matches.

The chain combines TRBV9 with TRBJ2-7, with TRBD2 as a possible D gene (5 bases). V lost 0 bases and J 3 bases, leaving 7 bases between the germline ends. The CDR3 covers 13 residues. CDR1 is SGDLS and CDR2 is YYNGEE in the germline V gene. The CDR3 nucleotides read TGTGCCAGCAGCGTAGACGAGGGCTACGAGCAGTACTTC. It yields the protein CASSVDEGYEQYF.

The CDR3 DNA reads as TGTGCCAGCAGGTCCCGAGCGGGGTACCAAGAGACCCAGTACTTC. Amino acids: CASRSRAGYQETQYF. V gene TRBV7-3 combines with J gene TRBJ2-5, with 7 bases that match TRBD2. The CDR3 totals 15 residues. V shed 6 bases, J shed 0 bases, and the junction held 7 bases outside the gene matches. Germline-derived CDR1 and CDR2 are SGHTA and FQGTGA.

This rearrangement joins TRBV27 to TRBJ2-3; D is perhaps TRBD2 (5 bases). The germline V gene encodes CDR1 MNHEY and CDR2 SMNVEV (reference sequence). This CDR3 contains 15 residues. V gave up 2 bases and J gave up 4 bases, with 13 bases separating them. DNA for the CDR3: TGTGCCAGCAGTTTAGGCGGGTATCCGGCAGATACGCAGTATTTT. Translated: CASSLGGYPADTQYF.

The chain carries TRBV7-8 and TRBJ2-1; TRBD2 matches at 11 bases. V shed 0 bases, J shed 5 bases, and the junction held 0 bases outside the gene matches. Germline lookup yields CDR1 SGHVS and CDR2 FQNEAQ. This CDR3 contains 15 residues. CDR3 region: CASSLALAGDNEQFF. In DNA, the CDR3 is TGTGCCAGCAGCTTAGCACTAGCGGGAGACAATGAGCAGTTCTTC.

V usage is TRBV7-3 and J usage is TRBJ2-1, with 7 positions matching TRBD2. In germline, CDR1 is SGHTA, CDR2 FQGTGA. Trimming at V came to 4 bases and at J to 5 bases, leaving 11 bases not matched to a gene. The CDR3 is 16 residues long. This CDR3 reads CASSSAGGWANNEQFF. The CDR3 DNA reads TGTGCCAGCAGCTCCGCCGGGGGGTGGGCTAACAATGAGCAGTTCTTC. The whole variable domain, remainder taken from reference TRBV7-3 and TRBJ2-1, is GAGVSQTPSNKVTEKGKYVELRCDPISGHTALYWYRQSLGQGPEFLIYFQGTGAADDSGLPNDRFFAVRPEGSVSTLKIQRTERGDSAVYLCASSSAGGWANNEQFFGPGTRLTVL.

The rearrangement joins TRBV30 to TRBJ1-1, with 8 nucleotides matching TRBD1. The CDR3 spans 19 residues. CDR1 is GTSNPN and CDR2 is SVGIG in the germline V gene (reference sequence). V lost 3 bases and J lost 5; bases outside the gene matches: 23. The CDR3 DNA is TGTGCCTGGAGACAAACCCCCGGGACAGGTATTGTTTGGCGGACTGAAGCTTTCTTT. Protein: CAWRQTPGTGIVWRTEAFF.

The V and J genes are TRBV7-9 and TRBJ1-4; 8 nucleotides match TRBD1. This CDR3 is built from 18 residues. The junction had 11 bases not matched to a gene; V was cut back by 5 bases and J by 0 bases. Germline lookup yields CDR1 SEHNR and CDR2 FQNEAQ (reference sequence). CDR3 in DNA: TGTGCCAGCAGCACAGCCGGGACAGGAGTTGCAACTAATGAAAAACTGTTTTTT. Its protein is CASSTAGTGVATNEKLFF.

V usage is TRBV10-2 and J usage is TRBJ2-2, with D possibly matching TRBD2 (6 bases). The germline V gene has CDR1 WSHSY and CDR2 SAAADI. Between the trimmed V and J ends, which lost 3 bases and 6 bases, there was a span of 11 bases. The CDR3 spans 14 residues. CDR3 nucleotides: TGCGCCAGCAGTGACCGCAGGGAGGCCGGGGAGCTGTTTTTT. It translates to CASSDRREAGELFF.

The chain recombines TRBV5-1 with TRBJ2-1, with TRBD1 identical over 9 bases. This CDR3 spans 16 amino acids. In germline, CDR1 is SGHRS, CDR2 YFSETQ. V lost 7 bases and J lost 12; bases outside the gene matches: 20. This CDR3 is CASAHGNRDRAEAQFF. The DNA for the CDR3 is TGCGCCAGCGCCCACGGGAATCGGGACAGGGCAGAAGCGCAGTTCTTC. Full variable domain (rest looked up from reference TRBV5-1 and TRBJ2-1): KAGVTQTPRYLIKTRGQQVTLSCSPISGHRSVSWYQQTPGQGLQFLFEYFSETQRNKGNFPGRFSGRQFSNSRSEMNVSTLELGDSALYLCASAHGNRDRAEAQFFGPGTRLTVL.

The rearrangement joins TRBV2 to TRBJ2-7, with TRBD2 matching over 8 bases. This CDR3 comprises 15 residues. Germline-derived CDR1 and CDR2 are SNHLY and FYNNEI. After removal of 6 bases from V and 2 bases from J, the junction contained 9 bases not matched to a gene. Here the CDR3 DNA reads TGTGCCAGCAGGTGGCGGGAGGCCGTAACCTACGAGCAGTACTTC. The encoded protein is CASRWREAVTYEQYF.

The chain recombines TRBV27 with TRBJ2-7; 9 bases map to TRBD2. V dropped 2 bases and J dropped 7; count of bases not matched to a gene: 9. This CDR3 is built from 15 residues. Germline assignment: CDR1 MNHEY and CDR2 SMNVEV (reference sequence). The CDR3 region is CASSLLAGSGSEQYF. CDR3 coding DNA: TGTGCCAGCAGTTTACTAGCGGGGTCCGGTTCTGAGCAGTACTTC.

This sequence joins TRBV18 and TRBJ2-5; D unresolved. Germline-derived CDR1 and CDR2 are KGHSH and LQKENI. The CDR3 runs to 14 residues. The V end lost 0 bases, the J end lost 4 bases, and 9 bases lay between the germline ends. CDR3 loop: CASSPPATPETQYF. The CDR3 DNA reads TGTGCCAGCTCACCACCGGCAACCCCAGAGACCCAGTACTTC. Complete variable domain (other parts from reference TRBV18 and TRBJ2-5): NAGVMQNPRHLVRRRGQEARLRCSPMKGHSHVYWYRQLPEEGLKFMVYLQKENIIDESGMPKERFSAEFPKEGPSILRIQQVVRGDSAAYFCASSPPATPETQYFGPGTRLLVL.

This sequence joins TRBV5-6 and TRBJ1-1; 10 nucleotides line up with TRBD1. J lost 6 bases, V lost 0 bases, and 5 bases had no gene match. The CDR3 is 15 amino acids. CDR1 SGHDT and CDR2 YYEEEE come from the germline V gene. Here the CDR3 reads CASSLEPTGGSEAFF. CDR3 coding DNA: TGTGCCAGCAGCTTGGAACCGACAGGGGGCTCTGAAGCTTTCTTT.

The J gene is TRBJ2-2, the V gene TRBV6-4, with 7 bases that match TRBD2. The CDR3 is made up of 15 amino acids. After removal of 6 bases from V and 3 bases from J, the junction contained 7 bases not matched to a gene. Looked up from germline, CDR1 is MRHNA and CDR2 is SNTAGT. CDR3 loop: CASREGGTDTGELFF. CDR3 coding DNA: TGTGCCAGCAGAGAGGGAGGGACCGACACCGGGGAGCTGTTTTTT.

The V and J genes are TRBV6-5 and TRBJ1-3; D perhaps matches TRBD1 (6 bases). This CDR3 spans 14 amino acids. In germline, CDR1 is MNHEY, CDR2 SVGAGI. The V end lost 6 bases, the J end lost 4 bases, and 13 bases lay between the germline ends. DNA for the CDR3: TGTGCCAGCAGCCGTCCCGGGACAGGAAACACCATATATTTT. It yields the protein CASSRPGTGNTIYF.

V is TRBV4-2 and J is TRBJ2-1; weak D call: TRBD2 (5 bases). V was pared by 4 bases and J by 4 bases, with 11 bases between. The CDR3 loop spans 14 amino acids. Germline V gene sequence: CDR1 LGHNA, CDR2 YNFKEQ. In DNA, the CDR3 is TGTGCCAGCAGCCGATTAAGCGGATACAATGAGCAGTTCTTC. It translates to CASSRLSGYNEQFF.

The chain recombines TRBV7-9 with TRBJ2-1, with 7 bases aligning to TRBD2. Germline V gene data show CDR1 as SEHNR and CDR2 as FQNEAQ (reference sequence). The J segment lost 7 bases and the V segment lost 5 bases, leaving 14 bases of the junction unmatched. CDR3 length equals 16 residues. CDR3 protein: CASSPGVGRRHNEQFF. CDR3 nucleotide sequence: TGTGCCAGCAGCCCAGGAGTCGGGAGGAGGCATAATGAGCAGTTCTTC.

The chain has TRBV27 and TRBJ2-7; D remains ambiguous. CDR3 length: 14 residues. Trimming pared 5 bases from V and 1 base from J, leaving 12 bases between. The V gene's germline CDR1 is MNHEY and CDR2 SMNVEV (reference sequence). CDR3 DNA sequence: TGTGCCAGCAGTGTGACACATTCTTCCTACGAGCAGTACTTC. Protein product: CASSVTHSSYEQYF.